These 28 T cell receptor beta chains came from one sample sequenced in a study of blood T cells in healthy people across ages. A second PCR of roughly 6 to 12 cycles used a sample-barcoded 5' primer and a J-beta primer mix. TCRdb called the 5' RACE reads again in MiXCR, with one record for every CDR3 protein. The repertoire has some 710,000 distinct CDR3 sequences, less than 60% of them found once; the top ten carry 15% to 20%. The sequencing input was blood. These receptors were obtained from a man of 80 years or more in good health.

The chain has TRBV7-9 and TRBJ2-3; D ambiguous. V was cut by 4 bases and J by 4 bases, with 6 bases left in between. CDR1 and CDR2 from the germline V gene are SEHNR and FQNEAQ (reference sequence). The CDR3 spans 12 residues. CDR3 loop: CASSSDADTQYF. In DNA form, the CDR3 reads TGTGCCAGCAGCTCAGATGCAGATACGCAGTATTTT.

Only a few counts were recorded for this clonotype. The chain recombines TRBV28 with TRBJ1-1, with D possibly being TRBD1 (5 bases). V was pared by 5 bases and J by 12 bases, with 16 bases between. CDR1 and CDR2 from the germline V gene are MDHEN and SYDVKM. This CDR3 is built from 12 residues. The chain's CDR3 is CASSLPEGMTFF. CDR3 bases: TGTGCCAGCAGTCTACCCGAGGGGATGACTTTCTTT.

V usage is TRBV11-3 and J usage is TRBJ2-3; D unresolved. In germline, CDR1 is SGHNT, CDR2 YENEEA. V was clipped by 4 bases and J by 0 bases, with 8 bases between them. This CDR3 is 14 amino acids long. CDR3 sequence: CASSSGPSTDTQYF. DNA of the CDR3: TGTGCCAGCAGCTCCGGTCCTAGCACAGATACGCAGTATTTT.

The J gene is TRBJ2-5, the V gene TRBV29-1; either TRBD1 or TRBD2 may supply D (5 bases each). The V gene's germline CDR1 is SQVTM and CDR2 ANQGSEA. V lost 0 bases, J lost 13 bases, and 18 bases lay in between. This CDR3 is built from 13 residues. For the CDR3, the DNA is TGCAGCGTTGAAGAAGGGTTAAGGGACCCTCGGTACTTC. Protein sequence: CSVEEGLRDPRYF.

The V call is TRBV12-3 or TRBV12-4, the J call TRBJ2-3; 9 nucleotides align to TRBD2. The CDR3 has 18 residues. J lost 2 bases, V lost 7 bases, and 16 bases had no gene match. CDR3 sequence reads: CASIQGRGGSPNTDTQYF. The CDR3, as DNA: TGTGCCAGCATCCAAGGGCGGGGGGGCTCCCCTAACACAGATACGCAGTATTTT.

The rearrangement joins TRBV27 to TRBJ1-1; D remains unclear. CDR3 size: 14 residues. With 2 bases removed from V and 4 bases from J, the gap between germline ends came to 11 bases. In germline, CDR1 is MNHEY, CDR2 SMNVEV (reference sequence). The CDR3 spells CASSLAPGGTEAFF. Here the CDR3 DNA reads TGTGCCAGCAGTTTAGCACCGGGTGGCACTGAAGCTTTCTTT.

V and J are TRBV30 and TRBJ2-6, with TRBD1 as a possible D gene (6 bases). The CDR3 totals 17 residues. Germline CDR1 GTSNPN, CDR2 SVGIG (reference sequence). Trimming shortened V by 0 bases and J by 0 bases, and 12 bases separated the two germline ends. The CDR3 coding sequence is TGTGCCTGGAGTGTAGGCAGGGGCCTCTCTGGGGCCAACGTCCTGACTTTC. Residues: CAWSVGRGLSGANVLTF.

The rearrangement joins TRBV12-3 or TRBV12-4 to TRBJ1-2; D remains ambiguous. The V end was cut by 6 bases, the J end by 7 bases, with 9 bases between. The CDR3 loop spans 11 amino acids. The CDR3 loop is CASSDEAGYTF. The CDR3, as DNA: TGTGCCAGCAGCGACGAAGCTGGCTACACCTTC.

This clonotype was detected only once. The chain employs TRBV7-2 and TRBJ2-7; 12 bases are a match to TRBD2. CDR3 size: 15 residues. Germline V gene lookup returns CDR1 SGHTA and CDR2 FQGNSA. V dropped 3 bases and J dropped 7; count of bases not matched to a gene: 7. For the CDR3, the DNA is TGTGCCAGCAGCTTCGGACTAGCGGGACACAATGAGCAGTACTTC. Protein: CASSFGLAGHNEQYF.

This chain uses TRBV5-1 with TRBJ2-3, with no clear D. This CDR3 region has 13 residues. The V and J ends lost 0 bases and 2 bases respectively, with 4 bases between them. From germline, CDR1 is SGHRS and CDR2 YFSETQ. CDR3 loop: CASSLELTDTQYF. The CDR3 DNA is TGCGCCAGCAGCTTGGAGCTCACAGATACGCAGTATTTT.

V gene TRBV30 combines with J gene TRBJ1-5; tentatively, D is TRBD1 (6 bases). The CDR3 sequence is 14 residues long. CDR1 is GTSNPN, CDR2 SVGIG, per germline (reference sequence). The germline V and J ends were trimmed by 2 bases and 5 bases, with 13 bases remaining between them. CDR3 in amino acids: CAWSRGGGDQPQHF. DNA for the CDR3: TGTGCCTGGAGTAGGGGTGGGGGCGATCAGCCCCAGCATTTT.

The chain joins TRBV7-2 to TRBJ2-6; TRBD1 matches 9 bases. CDR1 and CDR2 (germline): SGHTA, FQGNSA. This CDR3 has 17 residues. The ends lost 3 bases at V and 4 bases at J; junction bases unmatched: 7. Here the CDR3 DNA reads TGTGCCAGCAGCTTTACAGGGGGCCCTCGGGGGGCCAACGTCCTGACTTTC. It codes for CASSFTGGPRGANVLTF. The entire variable domain, with the rest obtained from reference TRBV7-2 and TRBJ2-6, is as follows: GAGVSQSPSNKVTEKGKDVELRCDPISGHTALYWYRQSLGQGLEFLIYFQGNSAPDKSGLPSDRFSAERTGGSVSTLTIQRTQQEDSAVYLCASSFTGGPRGANVLTFGAGSRLTVL.

This clonotype was counted only a few times. The chain recombines TRBV10-3 with TRBJ1-1, with D unclear. The germline V gene has CDR1 ENHRY and CDR2 SYGVKD. This CDR3 comprises 15 residues. Trimming took 2 bases from V and 1 from J, leaving 11 bases between them. DNA of the CDR3: TGTGCCATCAGTGAGACTAGACTGGCGAACACTGAAGCTTTCTTT. It yields the protein CAISETRLANTEAFF.

The V gene is TRBV20-1, the J gene TRBJ2-7; D may correspond to TRBD1 or TRBD2 (5 bases each). This CDR3 is 14 amino acids long. The germline V gene has CDR1 DFQATT and CDR2 SNEGSKA (reference sequence). V lost 1 base, J lost 4 bases, and 14 bases lay in between. Here the CDR3 reads CSARGGASSYEQYF. The CDR3 nucleotides are TGCAGTGCTAGAGGTGGGGCTAGCAGTTACGAGCAGTACTTC.

This clonotype was counted a few times. The gene calls are TRBV24-1 and TRBJ1-2; D uncertain. The CDR3 covers 14 residues. CDR1 and CDR2 from the germline V gene are KGHDR and SFDVKD. Trimming pared 10 bases from V and 3 bases from J, leaving 17 bases between. The DNA for the CDR3 is TGTGCCACACCCGGGCCTCTGCTGGACTATGGCTACACCTTC. Its protein product is CATPGPLLDYGYTF.

In this sample, this clonotype turned up a few times. One end of the junction does not line up with germline, which may come from a read error. The chain employs TRBV20-1 and TRBJ2-3; 8 bases line up with TRBD1. CDR1 is DFQATT and CDR2 is SNEGSKA in the germline V gene (reference sequence). The CDR3 covers 14 residues. CDR3 nucleotides: TGCGGTGCAACCCCGGGACAGGGCACAGATACGCAGTATTTT. Translated, it gives CGATPGQGTDTQYF.

The chain employs TRBV7-9 and TRBJ2-1; no clear D. Trimming removed 8 bases at V and 4 bases at J, with 18 bases between. This CDR3 region has 15 residues. Germline V gene lookup returns CDR1 SEHNR and CDR2 FQNEAQ (reference sequence). CDR3 sequence reads: CASDDPGFGYNEQFF. The CDR3 DNA reads TGTGCCAGCGATGACCCCGGATTCGGATACAATGAGCAGTTCTTC.

This clonotype occurred many times. The gene calls are TRBV5-1 and TRBJ2-4; D gene ambiguous. Germline assignment: CDR1 SGHRS and CDR2 YFSETQ. The V and J ends lost 4 bases and 0 bases respectively, with 11 bases between them. The CDR3 has 15 amino acids. The CDR3 DNA is TGCGCCAGCAGCCCCCTAGGCCGAGCCAAAAACATTCAGTACTTC. Translating gives CASSPLGRAKNIQYF.

The genes are TRBV19 and TRBJ2-3; D ambiguous. The V gene's germline CDR1 is LNHDA and CDR2 SQIVND (reference sequence). The V and J ends lost 3 bases and 4 bases respectively, with 14 bases between them. The CDR3 spans 15 residues. DNA of the CDR3: TGTGCCAGTAGTATGGCTGGGCTTGGCGCAGATACGCAGTATTTT. This codes for CASSMAGLGADTQYF. The whole variable domain, filled in from reference TRBV19 and TRBJ2-3, reads DGGITQSPKYLFRKEGQNVTLSCEQNLNHDAMYWYRQDPGQGLRLIYYSQIVNDFQKGDIAEGYSVSREKKESFPLTVTSAQKNPTAFYLCASSMAGLGADTQYFGPGTRLTVL.

The rearrangement uses TRBV7-3 and TRBJ2-1; 9 positions match TRBD2. Per the germline V gene, CDR1 is SGHTA and CDR2 is FQGTGA. With 2 bases clipped from V and 10 bases from J, the junction kept 9 bases outside the gene matches. The CDR3 is 15 amino acids. This CDR3 is CASSLEASGIYEQFF. In DNA, the CDR3 is TGTGCCAGCAGCTTAGAGGCTAGCGGGATCTACGAGCAGTTCTTC.

This chain links TRBV7-9 with TRBJ2-5, with D perhaps matching TRBD2 (5 bases). TRBJ2-7 explains the end of the DNA better; the J call may be wrong. The CDR3 has 14 residues. Germline-derived CDR1 and CDR2 are SEHNR and FQNEAQ (reference sequence). CDR3 protein: CASSLTSSTYEQYF. The CDR3 DNA follows: TGTGCCAGCAGCTTAACTAGTTCGACCTACGAGCAGTACTTC.

About this clonotype: At one end the junction does not follow the germline gene, possibly because of a read error. The J gene is TRBJ2-3, the V gene TRBV4-3; 13 bases fit TRBD2. Germline V gene sequence: CDR1 LGHNA, CDR2 YSLEER. The CDR3 is 19 residues long. As DNA, the CDR3 is TGCGCCAGCAGCCAAGATCAAACTAGCGGGAGGGCCAGCCCAGATGCGCAGTATTTT. Its translation: CASSQDQTSGRASPDAQYF.

The genes are TRBV19 and TRBJ1-5; D possibly corresponds to TRBD1 (5 bases). The V gene's germline CDR1 is LNHDA and CDR2 SQIVND (reference sequence). This CDR3 is 17 amino acids long. V was trimmed by 3 bases and J by 4 bases, leaving 19 bases between them. CDR3 DNA sequence: TGTGCCAGTAGTATTCTGTCGGGACCGAGGGAGAATCAGCCCCAGCATTTT. This translates into CASSILSGPRENQPQHF.

This clonotype was observed at least ten times. The chain uses TRBV20-1 and TRBJ2-1, with D perhaps TRBD2 (6 bases). The CDR3 has 14 amino acids. Germline values: CDR1 DFQATT, CDR2 SNEGSKA (reference sequence). The CDR3 coding sequence is TGCAGCTGTCCGGGAGAGGGAGAGAACAATGAGCAGTTCTTC. It translates to CSCPGEGENNEQFF.

The table lists this clonotype with a few counts. This chain uses TRBV7-3 with TRBJ2-5; 7 positions match TRBD2. This CDR3 has 15 amino acids. Germline CDR1 reads SGHTA; CDR2 reads FQGTGA. V gave up 1 base and J gave up 11 bases; unmatched junction bases: 13. CDR3 loop: CASSLRLATPNEQYF. The CDR3 region has the DNA TGTGCCAGCAGCTTAAGACTAGCTACCCCCAATGAGCAGTACTTC.

This clonotype was found a few times. A much larger clone lies one base from this, so it may be a read error. The chain carries TRBV20-1 and TRBJ2-3, with TRBD2 matching over 7 bases. The V and J ends lost 0 bases and 5 bases, in that order; junction bases with no gene match: 5. The CDR3 length is 14 residues. Germline CDR1 DFQATT, CDR2 SNEGSKA (reference sequence). The DNA for the CDR3 is TGCAGTGCTAGAGATGCACTAGCGTTAGATACGCAGTATTTT. It is translated as CSARDALALDTQYF.

In its sample, this clonotype was seen a few times. The V call is TRBV5-1, the J call TRBJ2-5, with D perhaps given as TRBD1 or TRBD2 (5 bases each). Trimming removed 7 bases at V and 9 bases at J, with 28 bases between. This CDR3 contains 16 residues. Germline V CDR1 and CDR2: SGHRS, YFSETQ. CDR3 region: CASEPGTKYSAVPQYF. The CDR3 coding sequence is TGCGCCAGCGAGCCGGGGACCAAATATTCAGCGGTCCCCCAGTACTTC.

This chain connects TRBV12-3 or TRBV12-4 to TRBJ1-2, with a possible D match to TRBD1 (5 bases). CDR3 length: 13 amino acids. Trimming took off 5 bases at V and 4 bases at J, with 11 bases between the two ends. This CDR3 reads CASSPTGVYGYTF. The CDR3 nucleotides are TGTGCCAGCAGTCCCACAGGAGTCTATGGCTACACCTTC.